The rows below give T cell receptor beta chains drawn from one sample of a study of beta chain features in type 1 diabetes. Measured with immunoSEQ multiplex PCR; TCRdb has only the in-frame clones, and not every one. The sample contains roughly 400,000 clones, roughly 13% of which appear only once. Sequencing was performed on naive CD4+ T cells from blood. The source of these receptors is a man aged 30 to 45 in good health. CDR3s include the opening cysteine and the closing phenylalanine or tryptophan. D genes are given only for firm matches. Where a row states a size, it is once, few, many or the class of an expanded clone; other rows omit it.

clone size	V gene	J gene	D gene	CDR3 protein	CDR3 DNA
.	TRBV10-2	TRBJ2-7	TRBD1	CASRLTGGDYEQYF	TGCGCCAGCAGATTGACAGGGGGGGACTACGAGCAGTACTTC
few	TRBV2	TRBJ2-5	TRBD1	CASRRTGADQETQYF	TGTGCCAGCAGAAGGACAGGGGCAGACCAAGAGACCCAGTACTTC
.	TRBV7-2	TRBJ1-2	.	CASSHPVTGYGYTF	TGTGCCAGCAGCCACCCGGTTACGGGCTATGGCTACACCTTC
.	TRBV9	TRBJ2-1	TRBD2	CASSPIAGASSYNEQFF	TGTGCCAGCAGCCCCATAGCGGGGGCGAGCTCCTACAATGAGCAGTTCTTC
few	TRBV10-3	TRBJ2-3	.	CAIGDGGYTDTQYF	TGTGCCATCGGGGACGGGGGATACACAGATACGCAGTATTTT
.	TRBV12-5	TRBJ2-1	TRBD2	CASGLVISSGYNEQFF	TGTGCTAGTGGTTTGGTAATTTCTAGCGGCTACAATGAGCAGTTCTTC
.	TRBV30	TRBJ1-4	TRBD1	CAWSVRTGGNEKLFF	TGTGCCTGGAGTGTCCGCACAGGGGGTAATGAAAAACTGTTTTTT
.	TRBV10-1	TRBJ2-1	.	CASSGHPEQFF	TGCGCCAGCAGCGGACATCCGGAGCAGTTCTTC
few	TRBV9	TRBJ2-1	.	CASSVASTPVQFF	TGTGCCAGCAGCGTAGCGTCGACACCCGTGCAGTTCTTC
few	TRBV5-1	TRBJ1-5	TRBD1	CASSSTGGSQPQHF	TGCGCCAGCAGCTCAACAGGGGGCAGTCAGCCCCAGCATTTT
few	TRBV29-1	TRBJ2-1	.	CSVTPKSSYNEQFF	TGCAGCGTTACCCCCAAAAGCTCCTACAATGAGCAGTTCTTC
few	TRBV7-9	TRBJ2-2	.	CASLPRGGSTGELFF	TGTGCCAGCTTGCCCAGGGGAGGGAGCACCGGGGAGCTGTTTTTT